These T cell receptor beta chains were read from a single sample in a study of T cells after posttransplantation cyclophosphamide. The method was immunoSEQ multiplex PCR; TCRdb's version includes in-frame clones alone and lacks a portion of them. Of 9,000 to 13,000 clones listed, 65% to 85% are singletons. The sample in question was PBMCs, obtained after allogeneic stem cell transplant with posttransplant cyclophosphamide. The receptors originated from a female patient in her fifties who received an allogeneic stem cell transplant from a related donor, was CMV-positive, and had no GVHD. The graft donor may be the source of some T cells. Each CDR3 is given with its conserved first and last residue. A D gene is named only where the DNA matches it firmly. Clone size is not always given. Where it is, it says once, few, many or a class for expanded clones.

J | size | D | V | length | DNA | CDR3
TRBJ1-5 | NA | NA | TRBV6-6 | 14 | TGTGCCAGCAGTCTCAACAGGGAGTATCAGCCCCAGCATTTT | CASSLNREYQPQHF
TRBJ2-3 | NA | NA | TRBV9 | 16 | TGTGCCAGCAGCTATGGAGGCGGCTTCCGCACAGATACGCAGTATTTT | CASSYGGGFRTDTQYF
TRBJ2-7 | NA | TRBD2 | TRBV5-4 | 15 | TGTGCCAGCAGCGCGGGACTAGCGGGGGGCTACGAGCAGTACTTC | CASSAGLAGGYEQYF
TRBJ1-2 | NA | NA | TRBV5-4 | 13 | TGTGCCAGCAGTTCCGGGACACGGCGGGTCTACACCTTC | CASSSGTRRVYTF
TRBJ2-1 | few | NA | TRBV18 | 13 | TGTGCCAGCTCACAGGGGTGGGGCAATGAGCAGTTCTTC | CASSQGWGNEQFF
TRBJ1-1 | NA | NA | TRBV7-9 | 14 | TGTGCCAGCAGCTTAGGGAGGATGAACACTGAAGCTTTCTTT | CASSLGRMNTEAFF
TRBJ2-1 | NA | TRBD2 | TRBV7-2 | 16 | TGTGCCAGCAGCCGACTAGCGGGGTCCTCCTACAATGAGCAGTTCTTC | CASSRLAGSSYNEQFF
TRBJ1-3 | few | NA | TRBV5-5 | 16 | TGTGCCAGCAGCTTGGCCGGGAGGGTTACTGGAAACACCATATATTTT | CASSLAGRVTGNTIYF
TRBJ1-6 | NA | NA | TRBV10-3 | 14 | TGTGCCATCAGTCCCACAGGTTCTAATTCACCCCTCCACTTT | CAISPTGSNSPLHF
TRBJ1-2 | once | NA | TRBV4-3 | 15 | TGCGCCAGCAGCCAAGCTTATCGCGGGGGTCACGGCTACACCTTC | CASSQAYRGGHGYTF
TRBJ1-2 | NA | NA | TRBV10-3 | 16 | TGTGCCATCAGTAAGGGGGATACCCTCCCTAACTATGGCTACACCTTC | CAISKGDTLPNYGYTF
TRBJ2-1 | NA | NA | TRBV7-6 | 17 | TGTGCCAGCAGCTTAGATCAGGCGGGGAGCTCCTACAATGAGCAGTTCTTC | CASSLDQAGSSYNEQFF
TRBJ2-3 | NA | NA | TRBV7-6 | 15 | TGTGCCAGCAGCCCTAGTGGGGCAATGGGGGATACGCAGTATTTT | CASSPSGAMGDTQYF
TRBJ2-4 | NA | TRBD2 | TRBV19 | 18 | TGTGCCAGTAGTCTCGATCAGCGGGGGGGCCTTGCCAAAAACATTCAGTACTTC | CASSLDQRGGLAKNIQYF
TRBJ2-7 | NA | TRBD2 | TRBV7-2 | 16 | TGTGCCAGCAGCTGGACTAGCGGGGGGGCGTCTTACGAGCAGTACTTC | CASSWTSGGASYEQYF
TRBJ2-3 | NA | TRBD2 | TRBV11-2 | 15 | TGTGCCAGCAGCTTATTCGCGGGGGGCACAGATACGCAGTATTTT | CASSLFAGGTDTQYF
TRBJ1-1 | NA | NA | TRBV5-1 | 15 | TGCGCCAGCAGCTCTCGCTTCGGTCGGAACACTGAAGCTTTCTTT | CASSSRFGRNTEAFF
TRBJ2-7 | few | TRBD2 | TRBV7-8 | 16 | TGTGCCAGCAGCATACTAACTAGCGGGGCTTCCTACGAGCAGTACTTC | CASSILTSGASYEQYF
TRBJ2-5 | NA | NA | TRBV5-1 | 15 | TGCGCCAGCAGCCTAGTCGGTTTAGCGGAAGAGACCCAGTACTTC | CASSLVGLAEETQYF
TRBJ1-5 | NA | NA | TRBV7-6 | 15 | TGTGCCAGCAGCCTAGGACAGAATAGCAATCAGCCCCAGCATTTT | CASSLGQNSNQPQHF
TRBJ2-3 | NA | TRBD2 | TRBV7-3 | 14 | TGTGCCAGCAAAGCGGGGGGAGGCTCAGATACGCAGTATTTT | CASKAGGGSDTQYF
TRBJ1-1 | NA | TRBD1 | TRBV5-1 | 15 | TGCGCCAGCAGCTTAACGGACAGGGTGAACACTGAAGCTTTCTTT | CASSLTDRVNTEAFF
TRBJ1-2 | NA | TRBD1 | TRBV10-3 | 14 | TGTGCCATCAGTGAGTCGACGGACAGGGTCGGCTACACCTTC | CAISESTDRVGYTF
TRBJ2-5 | NA | NA | TRBV29-1 | 13 | TGCAGCGTTGCCAGGGGCAGCAAAGAGACCCAGTACTTC | CSVARGSKETQYF
TRBJ2-7 | few | NA | TRBV10-3 | 14 | TGTGCCATCAGCGGGGACTCTGGGTCCTACGAGCAGTACTTC | CAISGDSGSYEQYF
TRBJ2-2 | NA | NA | TRBV29-1 | 13 | TGCAGCGTTGCAAGGGGAATAGTCGGGGAGCTGTTTTTT | CSVARGIVGELFF
TRBJ2-3 | NA | NA | TRBV4-2 | 11 | TGTGCCAGCAGTTTAGCGGTAGGGCAGTATTTT | CASSLAVGQYF
TRBJ1-6 | NA | NA | TRBV6-1 | 13 | TGTGCCAGCAGTGAAACCTACAATTCACCCCTCCACTTT | CASSETYNSPLHF
TRBJ2-3 | NA | TRBD2 | TRBV7-8 | 16 | TGTGCCAGCAGCTTAAGGACTAGCAAGTTCGACCATACGCAGTATTTT | CASSLRTSKFDHTQYF
TRBJ1-1 | NA | NA | TRBV5-1 | 13 | TGCGCCAGCACCGTCCAGGGGTGGACTGAAGCTTTCTTT | CASTVQGWTEAFF
TRBJ2-1 | NA | TRBD2 | TRBV18 | 16 | TGTGCCAGCTCACCTCGCGAGAGCGGGGGGAGTGATGAGCAGTTCTTC | CASSPRESGGSDEQFF
TRBJ2-2 | NA | NA | TRBV15 | 15 | TGTGCCACCAGCAGAGATAGTGCGGGGCCGGGGGAGCTGTTTTTT | CATSRDSAGPGELFF
TRBJ2-2 | NA | TRBD2 | TRBV4-1 | 16 | TGCGCCAGCAGCCAAGAAGCAGCGGGGGGGACCGGGGAGCTGTTTTTT | CASSQEAAGGTGELFF
TRBJ1-6 | NA | TRBD1 | TRBV6-5 | 15 | TGTGCCAGCAGTTACTTTGGGACAGTATATTCACCCCTCCACTTT | CASSYFGTVYSPLHF
TRBJ2-7 | NA | TRBD1 | TRBV10-3 | 14 | TGTGCCATCAGTGCCCGGGACAGGGGTCACGAGCAGTACTTC | CAISARDRGHEQYF
TRBJ2-1 | NA | TRBD1 | TRBV5-6 | 15 | TGTGCCAGCAGCTTGGGGGGACAGGGATACAATGAGCAGTTCTTC | CASSLGGQGYNEQFF
TRBJ2-5 | NA | NA | TRBV19 | 16 | TGTGCCAGTAGTCCGTGGGGCGGGGGCTATCAAGAGACCCAGTACTTC | CASSPWGGGYQETQYF
TRBJ2-5 | NA | NA | TRBV9 | 14 | TGTGCCAGCAGCGTAGTTGGGGGGGCAGAGACCCAGTACTTC | CASSVVGGAETQYF
TRBJ1-1 | NA | TRBD1 | TRBV27 | 14 | TGTGCCAGCATCGCAGTAGGGACAGGGACTGAAGCTTTCTTT | CASIAVGTGTEAFF
TRBJ1-3 | NA | NA | TRBV5-1 | 15 | TGCGCCAGCAGCTTGGCCGGGTACTCTGGAAACACCATATATTTT | CASSLAGYSGNTIYF
TRBJ1-2 | NA | TRBD1 | TRBV7-2 | 15 | TGTGCCAGCAGCCCGGGACAGGGGGTTAACTATGGCTACACCTTC | CASSPGQGVNYGYTF
TRBJ2-7 | NA | NA | TRBV30 | 11 | TGTGCCTGGAGTGTGGGGGGTCAGCAGTACTTC | CAWSVGGQQYF
TRBJ1-5 | few | NA | TRBV6-6 | 16 | TGTGCCAGCAGAGTTAATAGTGGGCAGGGCAATCAGCCCCAGCATTTT | CASRVNSGQGNQPQHF
TRBJ2-5 | NA | NA | TRBV15 | 16 | TGTGCCACCAGCAGAGATTATCGGGCAGGGGGGGAGACCCAGTACTTC | CATSRDYRAGGETQYF
TRBJ1-5 | NA | NA | TRBV30 | 13 | TGTGCCTGGACAGGGGATCCCAATCAGCCCCAGCATTTT | CAWTGDPNQPQHF
TRBJ2-3 | NA | NA | TRBV6-5 | 13 | TGTGCCGGCACCCAGGACATCACAGATACGCAGTATTTT | CAGTQDITDTQYF
TRBJ1-4 | medium-sized | TRBD1 | TRBV5-1 | 15 | TGCGCCAGCAGCTTGGACAGGGGGCGGAGTGAAAAACTGTTTTTT | CASSLDRGRSEKLFF
TRBJ2-3 | NA | TRBD2 | TRBV11-1 | 15 | TGTGCCAGCAGCAAAAGCGGGGGGGCAAGAGATACGCAGTATTTT | CASSKSGGARDTQYF
TRBJ2-3 | NA | NA | TRBV27 | 17 | TGTGCCAGCAGTCCCCATCGACCACCCAGGGGCGCAGATACGCAGTATTTT | CASSPHRPPRGADTQYF
TRBJ2-3 | NA | TRBD2 | TRBV2 | 15 | TGTGCCAGCAGGGGCGGGGGGCCCGGGGAAGATACGCAGTATTTT | CASRGGGPGEDTQYF
TRBJ1-1 | NA | NA | TRBV11-2 | 12 | TGTGCCAGCAGCAGATCGGACAGAGGGGCTTTCTTT | CASSRSDRGAFF
TRBJ2-7 | NA | NA | TRBV4-1 | 18 | TGCGCCAGCAGCCAAGATTTGCAGGGGGGTTCCTTGGTGTACGAGCAGTACTTC | CASSQDLQGGSLVYEQYF